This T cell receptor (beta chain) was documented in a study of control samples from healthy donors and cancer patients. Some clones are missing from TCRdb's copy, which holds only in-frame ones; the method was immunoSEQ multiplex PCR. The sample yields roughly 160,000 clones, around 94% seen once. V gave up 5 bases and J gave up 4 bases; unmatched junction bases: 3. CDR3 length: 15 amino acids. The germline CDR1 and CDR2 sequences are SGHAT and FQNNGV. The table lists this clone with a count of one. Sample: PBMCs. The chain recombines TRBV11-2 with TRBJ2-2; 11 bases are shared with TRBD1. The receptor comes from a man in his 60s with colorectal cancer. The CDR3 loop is CASSPGTGGTGELFF. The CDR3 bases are TGTGCCAGCAGCCCCGGGACAGGGGGCACCGGGGAGCTGTTTTTT.